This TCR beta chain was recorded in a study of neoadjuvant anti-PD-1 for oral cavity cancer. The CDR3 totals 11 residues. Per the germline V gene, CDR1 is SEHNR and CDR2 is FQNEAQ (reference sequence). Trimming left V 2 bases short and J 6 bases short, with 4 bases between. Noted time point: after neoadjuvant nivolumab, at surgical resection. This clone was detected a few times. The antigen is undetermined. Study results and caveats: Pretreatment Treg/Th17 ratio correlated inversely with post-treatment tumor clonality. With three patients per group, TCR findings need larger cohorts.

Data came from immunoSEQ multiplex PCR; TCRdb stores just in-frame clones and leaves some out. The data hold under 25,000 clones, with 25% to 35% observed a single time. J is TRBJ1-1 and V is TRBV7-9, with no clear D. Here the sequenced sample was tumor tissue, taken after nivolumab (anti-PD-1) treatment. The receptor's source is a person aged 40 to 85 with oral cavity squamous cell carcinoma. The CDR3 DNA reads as TGTGCCAGCAGCTTACGTTCTGAAGCTTTCTTT. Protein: CASSLRSEAFF. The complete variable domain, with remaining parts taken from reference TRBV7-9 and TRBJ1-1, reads DTGVSQNPRHKITKRGQNVTFRCDPISEHNRLYWYRQTLGQGPEFLTYFQNEAQLEKSRLLSDRFSAERPKGSFSTLEIQRTEQGDSAMYLCASSLRSEAFFGQGTRLTVV.